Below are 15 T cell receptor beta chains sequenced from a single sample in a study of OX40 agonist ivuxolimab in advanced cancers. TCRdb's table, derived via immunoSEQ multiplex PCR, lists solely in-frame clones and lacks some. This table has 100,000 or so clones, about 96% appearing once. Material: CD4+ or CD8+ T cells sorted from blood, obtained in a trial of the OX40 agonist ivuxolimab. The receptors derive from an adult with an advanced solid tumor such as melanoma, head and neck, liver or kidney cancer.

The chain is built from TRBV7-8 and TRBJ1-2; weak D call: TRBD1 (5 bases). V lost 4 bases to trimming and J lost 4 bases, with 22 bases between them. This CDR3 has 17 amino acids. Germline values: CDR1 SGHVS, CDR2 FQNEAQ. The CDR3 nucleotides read TGTGCCAGCAGCTCGATGGCCGGGGCAGAGGTGCGCTATGGCTACACCTTC. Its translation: CASSSMAGAEVRYGYTF.

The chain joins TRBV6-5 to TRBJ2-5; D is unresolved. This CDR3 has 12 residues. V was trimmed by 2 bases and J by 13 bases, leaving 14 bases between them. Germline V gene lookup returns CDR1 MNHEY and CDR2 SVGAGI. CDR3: CASSYGRHPMYF. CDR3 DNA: TGTGCCAGCAGTTACGGCCGACACCCAATGTACTTC.

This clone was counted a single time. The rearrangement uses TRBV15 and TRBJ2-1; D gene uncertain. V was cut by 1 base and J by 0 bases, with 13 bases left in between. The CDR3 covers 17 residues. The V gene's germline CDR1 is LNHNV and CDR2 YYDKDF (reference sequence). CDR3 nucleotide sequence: TGTGCCACCAGCAGAGTAGGCGGAATGAGCTCCTACAATGAGCAGTTCTTC. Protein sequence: CATSRVGGMSSYNEQFF.

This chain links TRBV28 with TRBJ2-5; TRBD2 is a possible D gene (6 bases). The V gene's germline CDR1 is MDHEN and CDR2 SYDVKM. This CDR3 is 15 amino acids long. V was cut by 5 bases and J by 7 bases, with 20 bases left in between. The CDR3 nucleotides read TGTGCCAGCAGTCACCGGGACTCTCCGTGGGGGACCCAGTACTTC. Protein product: CASSHRDSPWGTQYF. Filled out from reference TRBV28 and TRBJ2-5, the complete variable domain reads DVKVTQSSRYLVKRTGEKVFLECVQDMDHENMFWYRQDPGLGLRLIYFSYDVKMKEKGDIPEGYSVSREKKERFSLILESASTNQTSMYLCASSHRDSPWGTQYFGPGTRLLVL.

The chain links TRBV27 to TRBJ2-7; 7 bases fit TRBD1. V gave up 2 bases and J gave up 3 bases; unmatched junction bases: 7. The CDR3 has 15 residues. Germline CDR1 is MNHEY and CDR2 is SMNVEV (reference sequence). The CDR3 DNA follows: TGTGCCAGCAGTTTAGTGGGGACAGATTTCTACGAGCAGTACTTC. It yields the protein CASSLVGTDFYEQYF.

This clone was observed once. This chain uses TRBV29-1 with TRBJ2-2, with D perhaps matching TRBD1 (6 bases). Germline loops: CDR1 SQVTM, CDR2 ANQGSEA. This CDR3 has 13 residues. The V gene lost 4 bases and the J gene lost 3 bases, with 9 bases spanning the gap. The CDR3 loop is CSVVTGDTGELFF. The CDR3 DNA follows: TGCAGCGTTGTGACAGGAGACACCGGGGAGCTGTTTTTT.

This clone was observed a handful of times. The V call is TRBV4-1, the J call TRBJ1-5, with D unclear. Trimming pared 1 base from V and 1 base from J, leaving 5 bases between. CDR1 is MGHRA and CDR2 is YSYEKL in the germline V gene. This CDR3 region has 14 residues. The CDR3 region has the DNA TGCGCCAGCAGCCAAGTTGGCAGCAATCAGCCCCAGCATTTT. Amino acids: CASSQVGSNQPQHF.

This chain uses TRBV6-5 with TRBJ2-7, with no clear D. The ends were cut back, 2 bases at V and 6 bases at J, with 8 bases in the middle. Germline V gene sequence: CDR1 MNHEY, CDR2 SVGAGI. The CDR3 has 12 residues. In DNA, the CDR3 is TGTGCCAGCAGTTACATAGGTTCCGAGCAGTACTTC. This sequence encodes CASSYIGSEQYF.

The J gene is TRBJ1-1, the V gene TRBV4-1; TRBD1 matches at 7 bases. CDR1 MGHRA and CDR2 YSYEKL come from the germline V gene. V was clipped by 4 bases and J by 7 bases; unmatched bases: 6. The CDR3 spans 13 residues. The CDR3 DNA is TGCGCCAGCAGCCCCACAGGGGAGGGTGAAGCTTTCTTT. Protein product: CASSPTGEGEAFF.

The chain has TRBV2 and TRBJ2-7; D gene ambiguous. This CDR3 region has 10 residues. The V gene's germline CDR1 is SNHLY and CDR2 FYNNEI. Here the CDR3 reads CGSMAYEQYF. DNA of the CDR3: TGTGGCTCGATGGCCTACGAGCAGTACTTC.

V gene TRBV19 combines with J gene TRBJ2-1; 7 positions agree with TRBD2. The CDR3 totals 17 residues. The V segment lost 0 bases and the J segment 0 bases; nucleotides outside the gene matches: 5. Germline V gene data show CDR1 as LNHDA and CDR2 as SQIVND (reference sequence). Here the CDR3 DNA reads TGTGCCAGTAGTATAGATCAGGCTAGCGGCTCCTACAATGAGCAGTTCTTC. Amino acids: CASSIDQASGSYNEQFF.

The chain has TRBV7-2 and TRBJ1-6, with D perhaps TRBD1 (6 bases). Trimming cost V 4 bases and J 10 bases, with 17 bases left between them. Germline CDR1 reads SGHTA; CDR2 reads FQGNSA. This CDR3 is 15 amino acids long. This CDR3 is CASSWTALEGSPLHF. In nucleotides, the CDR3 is TGTGCCAGCAGCTGGACAGCATTGGAAGGATCACCCCTCCACTTT.

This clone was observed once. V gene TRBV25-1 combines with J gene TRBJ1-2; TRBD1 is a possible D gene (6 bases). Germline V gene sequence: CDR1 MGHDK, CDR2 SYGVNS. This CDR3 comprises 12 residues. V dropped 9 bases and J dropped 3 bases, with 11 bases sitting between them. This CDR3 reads CASWTVHYGYTF. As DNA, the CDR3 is TGTGCCAGTTGGACAGTCCACTATGGCTACACCTTC.

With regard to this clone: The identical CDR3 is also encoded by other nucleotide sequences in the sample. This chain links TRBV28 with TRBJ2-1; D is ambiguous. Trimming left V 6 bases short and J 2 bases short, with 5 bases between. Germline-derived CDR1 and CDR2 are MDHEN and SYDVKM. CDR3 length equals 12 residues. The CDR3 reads CASSLPYNEQFF. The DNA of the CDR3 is TGTGCCAGCAGCCTCCCCTACAATGAGCAGTTCTTC.

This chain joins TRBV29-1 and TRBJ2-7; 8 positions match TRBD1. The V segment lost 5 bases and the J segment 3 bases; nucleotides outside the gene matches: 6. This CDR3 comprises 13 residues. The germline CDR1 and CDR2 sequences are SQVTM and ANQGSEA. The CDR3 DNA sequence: TGCAGCGTTCTTGCCGGACAGGGCTACGAGCAGTACTTC. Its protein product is CSVLAGQGYEQYF.